This T cell receptor (beta chain) appears in the sequencing data of a study of shared clonotypes between healthy human individuals. Study summary: Per donor, CD8 memory used one plate, CD8 naive used two, CD4 memory used three and CD4 naive used three.

Repertoires were generated with immunoSEQ multiplex PCR, while TCRdb's copy carries only in-frame clones and drops some. This table has over a million clones, 96% appearing once. Findings and caveats of the study: A generally larger estimated richness was seen in naive subsets than in memory subsets.

Trimming took off 4 bases at V and 1 base at J, with 14 bases between the two ends. The CDR3 covers 15 residues. The germline CDR1 and CDR2 sequences are SEHNR and FQNEAQ (reference sequence). About this clone: Antigen specificity is unknown.

Partitioning of CD4+ cells yielded a CD45RA+ naive subset and a CD45RA-negative memory subset. The rearrangement uses TRBV7-9 and TRBJ2-7, with no clear D. This TCR came from a man aged 30-40 years in good health. The sequenced material came from naive CD4+ T cells sorted from blood. Subset: CD45RA+ positively selected. The CDR3, as DNA: TGTGCCAGCAGCTCCCCCGTTGGGGTGTCCTACGAGCAGTACTTC. Amino acids: CASSSPVGVSYEQYF.